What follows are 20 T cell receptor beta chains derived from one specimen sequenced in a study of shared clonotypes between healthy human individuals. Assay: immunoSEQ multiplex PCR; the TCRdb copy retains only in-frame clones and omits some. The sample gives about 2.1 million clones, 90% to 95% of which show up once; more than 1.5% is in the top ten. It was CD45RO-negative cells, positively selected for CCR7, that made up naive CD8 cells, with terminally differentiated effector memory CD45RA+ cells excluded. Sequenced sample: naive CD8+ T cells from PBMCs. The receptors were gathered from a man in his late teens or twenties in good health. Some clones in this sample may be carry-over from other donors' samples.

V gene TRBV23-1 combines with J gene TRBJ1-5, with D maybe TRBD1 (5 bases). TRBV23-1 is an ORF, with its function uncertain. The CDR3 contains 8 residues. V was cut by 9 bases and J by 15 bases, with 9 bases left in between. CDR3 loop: CARGLRHF. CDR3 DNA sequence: TGCGCCAGGGGACTACGGCATTTT.

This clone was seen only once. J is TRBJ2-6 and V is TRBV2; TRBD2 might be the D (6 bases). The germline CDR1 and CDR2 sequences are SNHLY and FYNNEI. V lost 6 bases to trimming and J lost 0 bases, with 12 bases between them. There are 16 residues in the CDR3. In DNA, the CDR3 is TGTGCCAGCAGGGAGGGCAGGACCTCTGGGGCCAACGTCCTGACTTTC. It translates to CASREGRTSGANVLTF.

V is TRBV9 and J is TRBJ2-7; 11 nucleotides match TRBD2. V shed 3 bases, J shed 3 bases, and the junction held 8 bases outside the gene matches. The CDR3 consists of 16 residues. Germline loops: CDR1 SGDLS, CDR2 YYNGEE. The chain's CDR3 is CASSGGTSGSIYEQYF. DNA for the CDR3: TGTGCCAGCAGCGGAGGAACTAGCGGGAGTATCTACGAGCAGTACTTC.

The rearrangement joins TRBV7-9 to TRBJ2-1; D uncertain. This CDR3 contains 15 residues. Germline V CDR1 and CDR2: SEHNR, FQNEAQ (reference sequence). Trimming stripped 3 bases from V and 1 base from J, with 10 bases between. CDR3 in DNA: TGTGCCAGCAGCTTTTTTGTTGGTTCCTACAATGAGCAGTTCTTC. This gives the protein CASSFFVGSYNEQFF.

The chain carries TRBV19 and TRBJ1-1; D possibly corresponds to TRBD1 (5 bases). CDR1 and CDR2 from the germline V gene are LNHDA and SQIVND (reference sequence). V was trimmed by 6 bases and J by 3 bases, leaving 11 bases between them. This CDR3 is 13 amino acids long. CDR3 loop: CASRTTVYTEAFF. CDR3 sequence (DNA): TGTGCCAGTAGGACGACAGTCTACACTGAAGCTTTCTTT. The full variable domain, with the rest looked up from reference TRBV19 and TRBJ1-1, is DGGITQSPKYLFRKEGQNVTLSCEQNLNHDAMYWYRQDPGQGLRLIYYSQIVNDFQKGDIAEGYSVSREKKESFPLTVTSAQKNPTAFYLCASRTTVYTEAFFGQGTRLTVV.

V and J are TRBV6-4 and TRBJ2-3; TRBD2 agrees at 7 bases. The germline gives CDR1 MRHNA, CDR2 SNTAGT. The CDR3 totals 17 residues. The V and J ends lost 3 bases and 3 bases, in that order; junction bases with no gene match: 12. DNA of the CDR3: TGTGCCAGCAGTGAATTGGCGGGAGCGGGTTGGACAGATACGCAGTATTTT. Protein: CASSELAGAGWTDTQYF.

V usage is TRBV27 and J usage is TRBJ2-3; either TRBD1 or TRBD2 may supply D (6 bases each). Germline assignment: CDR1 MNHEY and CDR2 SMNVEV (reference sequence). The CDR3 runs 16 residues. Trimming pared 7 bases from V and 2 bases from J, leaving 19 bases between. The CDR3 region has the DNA TGTGCCAGCACCCAATTCTGGGGGGCAGTCACAGATACGCAGTATTTT. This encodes CASTQFWGAVTDTQYF.

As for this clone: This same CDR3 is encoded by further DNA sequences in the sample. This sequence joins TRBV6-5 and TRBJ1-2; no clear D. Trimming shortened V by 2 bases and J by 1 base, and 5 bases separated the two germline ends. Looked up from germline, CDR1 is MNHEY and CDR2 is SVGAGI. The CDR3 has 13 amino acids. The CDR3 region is CASSYSGNYGYTF. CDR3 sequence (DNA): TGTGCCAGCAGTTACAGCGGTAACTATGGCTACACCTTC.

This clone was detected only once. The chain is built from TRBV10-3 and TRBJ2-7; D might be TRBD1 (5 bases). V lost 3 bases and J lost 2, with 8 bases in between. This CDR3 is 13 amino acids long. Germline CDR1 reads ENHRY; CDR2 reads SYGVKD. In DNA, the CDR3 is TGTGCCATCAGTGAAAGGGGAACCTACGAGCAGTACTTC. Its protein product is CAISERGTYEQYF.

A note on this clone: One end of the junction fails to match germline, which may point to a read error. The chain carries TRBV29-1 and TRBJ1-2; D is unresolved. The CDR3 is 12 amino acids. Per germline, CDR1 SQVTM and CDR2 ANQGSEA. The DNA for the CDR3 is TGCAGCGCGGGCGGGCAGGTCCCGGTTTGGCCCTTC. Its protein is CSAGGQVPVWPF.

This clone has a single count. CDR3 DNA: TGTGCCAGCAGTCAGACAGGCTGGGGGCCCTCCTACGAGCAGTACTTC. Protein: CASSQTGWGPSYEQYF. V and J are TRBV28 and TRBJ2-7, with D possibly matching TRBD1 (6 bases). Per the germline V gene, CDR1 is MDHEN and CDR2 is SYDVKM. The length of the CDR3 is 16 residues. With 5 bases removed from V and 0 bases from J, the gap between germline ends came to 17 bases.

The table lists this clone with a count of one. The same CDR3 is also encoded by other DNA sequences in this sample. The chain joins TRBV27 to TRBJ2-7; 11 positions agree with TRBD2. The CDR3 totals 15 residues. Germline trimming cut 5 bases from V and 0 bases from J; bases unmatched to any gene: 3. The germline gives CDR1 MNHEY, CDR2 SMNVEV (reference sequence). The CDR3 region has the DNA TGTGCCAGCAGTCCGCTAGCGGGGGGCTCCTACGAGCAGTACTTC. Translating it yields CASSPLAGGSYEQYF.

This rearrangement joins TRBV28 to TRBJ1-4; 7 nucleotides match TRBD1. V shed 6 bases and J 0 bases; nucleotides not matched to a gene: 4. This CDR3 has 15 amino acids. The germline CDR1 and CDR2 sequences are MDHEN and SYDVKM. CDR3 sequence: CASRLGTATNEKLFF. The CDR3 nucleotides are TGTGCCAGCAGACTAGGGACAGCAACTAATGAAAAACTGTTTTTT.

The CDR3 here is CASSSPWNEQFF. DNA for the CDR3: TGTGCCAGCAGTTCCCCATGGAATGAGCAGTTCTTC. V is TRBV27 and J is TRBJ2-1; no definite D call. From germline, CDR1 is MNHEY and CDR2 SMNVEV (reference sequence). V lost 4 bases, J lost 7 bases, and 8 bases lay in between. The CDR3 has 12 amino acids.

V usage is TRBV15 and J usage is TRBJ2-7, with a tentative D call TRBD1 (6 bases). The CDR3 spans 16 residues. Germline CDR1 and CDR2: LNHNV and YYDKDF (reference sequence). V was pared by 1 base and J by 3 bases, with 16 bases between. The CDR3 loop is CATSRGWQGNNYEQYF. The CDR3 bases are TGTGCCACCAGCAGAGGTTGGCAGGGGAATAACTACGAGCAGTACTTC.

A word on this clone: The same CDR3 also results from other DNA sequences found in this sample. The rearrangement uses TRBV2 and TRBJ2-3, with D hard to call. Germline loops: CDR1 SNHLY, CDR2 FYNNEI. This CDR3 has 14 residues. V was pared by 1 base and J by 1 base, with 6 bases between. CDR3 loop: CASSEGRGTDTQYF. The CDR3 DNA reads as TGTGCCAGCAGTGAAGGGAGAGGCACAGATACGCAGTATTTT.

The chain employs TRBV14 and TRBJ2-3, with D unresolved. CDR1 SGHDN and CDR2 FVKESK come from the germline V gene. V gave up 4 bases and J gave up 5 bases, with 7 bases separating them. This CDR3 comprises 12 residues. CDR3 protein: CASSPEGDTQYF. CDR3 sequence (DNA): TGTGCCAGCAGCCCGGAAGGAGATACGCAGTATTTT.

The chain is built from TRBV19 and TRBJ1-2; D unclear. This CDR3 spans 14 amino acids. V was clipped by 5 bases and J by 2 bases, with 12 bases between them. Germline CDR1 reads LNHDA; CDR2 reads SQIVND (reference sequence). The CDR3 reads CASSPAPANYGYTF. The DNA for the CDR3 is TGTGCCAGTAGTCCCGCCCCAGCCAACTATGGCTACACCTTC. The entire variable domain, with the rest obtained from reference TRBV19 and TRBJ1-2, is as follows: DGGITQSPKYLFRKEGQNVTLSCEQNLNHDAMYWYRQDPGQGLRLIYYSQIVNDFQKGDIAEGYSVSREKKESFPLTVTSAQKNPTAFYLCASSPAPANYGYTFGSGTRLTVV.

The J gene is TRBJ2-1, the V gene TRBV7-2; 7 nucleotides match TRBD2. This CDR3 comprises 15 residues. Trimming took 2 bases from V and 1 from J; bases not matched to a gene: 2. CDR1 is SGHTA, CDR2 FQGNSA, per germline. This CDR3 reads CASSLYGRSYNEQFF. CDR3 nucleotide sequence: TGTGCCAGCAGCTTATACGGGAGGTCCTACAATGAGCAGTTCTTC.

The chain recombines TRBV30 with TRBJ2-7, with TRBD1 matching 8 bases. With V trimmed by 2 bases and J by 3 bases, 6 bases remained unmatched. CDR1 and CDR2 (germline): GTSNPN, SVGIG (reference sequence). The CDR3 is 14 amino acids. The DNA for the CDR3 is TGTGCCTGGAGTACCGGGACAGGATACTACGAGCAGTACTTC. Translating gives CAWSTGTGYYEQYF.